This T cell receptor beta chain was identified during a study of shared clonotypes between healthy human individuals. Study as a whole: For every donor, three CD4 naive, three CD4 memory, two CD8 naive and one CD8 memory plates were used.

V shed 3 bases and J shed 7 bases, with 10 bases lying between them. The CDR3 length is 12 residues. Germline V gene sequence: CDR1 MDHEN, CDR2 SYDVKM. Points on this clone: Other DNA sequences from this sample encode an identical CDR3 as well.

Per sorted-subset replicate PCR, input was 200 to 250 ng DNA, representing about 30,000 T cell genomes. Clones were sequenced by immunoSEQ multiplex PCR, and TCRdb holds only the in-frame ones, with some missing. The sample contains over 1.4 million clones, roughly 96% of which appear only once. The clonotype was recovered from a man aged 25-45 years in good health. The source material was naive CD4+ T cells sorted from blood. This sample's subset: CD45RA+ positively selected. The J gene is TRBJ2-7, the V gene TRBV28, with D perhaps assigned TRBD1 or TRBD2 (6 bases each). CDR3 region: CASSLIGGEQYF. CDR3 DNA: TGTGCCAGCAGTTTGATAGGGGGGGAGCAGTACTTC.